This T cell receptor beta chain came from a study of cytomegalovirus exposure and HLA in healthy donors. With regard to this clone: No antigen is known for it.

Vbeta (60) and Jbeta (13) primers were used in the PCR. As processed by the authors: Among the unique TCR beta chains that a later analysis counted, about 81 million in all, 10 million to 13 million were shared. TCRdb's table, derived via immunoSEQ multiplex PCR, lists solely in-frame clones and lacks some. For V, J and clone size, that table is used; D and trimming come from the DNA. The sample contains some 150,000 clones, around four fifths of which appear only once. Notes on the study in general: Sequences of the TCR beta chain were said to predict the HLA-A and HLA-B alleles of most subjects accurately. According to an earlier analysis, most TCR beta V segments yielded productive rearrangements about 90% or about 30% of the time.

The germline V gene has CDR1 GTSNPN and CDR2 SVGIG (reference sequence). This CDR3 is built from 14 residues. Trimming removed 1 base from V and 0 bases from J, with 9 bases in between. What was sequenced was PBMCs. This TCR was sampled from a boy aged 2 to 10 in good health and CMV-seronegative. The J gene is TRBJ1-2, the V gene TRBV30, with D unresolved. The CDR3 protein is CAWSGAVANYGYTF. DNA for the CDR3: TGTGCCTGGAGTGGGGCAGTAGCTAACTATGGCTACACCTTC.